This TCR beta chain was found in a study of identical twins. V lost 4 bases and J 4 bases, leaving 10 bases between the germline ends. This CDR3 has 13 residues. CDR1 and CDR2 (germline): SQVTM, ANQGSEA. TCRdb re-derived calls from the 5' RACE reads in MiXCR, one entry per CDR3 protein. The sample yields roughly 1.6 million distinct CDR3 sequences, about 32% seen once. The specimen sequenced was cord blood. This chain uses TRBV29-1 with TRBJ2-2; the D gene could be TRBD1 or TRBD2 (6 bases each). The TCR originated in a newborn girl in good health. CDR3 amino acids: CSVGGASTGELFF. CDR3 nucleotides: TGCAGCGTTGGGGGGGCGTCCACCGGGGAGCTGTTTTTT.